These 11 T cell receptor beta chains share one sample of origin, sequenced in a study of OX40 agonist ivuxolimab in advanced cancers. Produced via immunoSEQ multiplex PCR; TCRdb's table is partial and in-frame only. This table holds approximately 78,000 clones, 88% found once. The sequencing here drew on CD4+ or CD8+ T cells sorted from blood, taken in a trial of the OX40 agonist ivuxolimab. The receptors stem from an adult with an advanced solid tumor such as melanoma, head and neck, liver or kidney cancer.

This CDR3 reads CAISDQGDYGYTF. CDR3 in DNA: TGTGCCATCAGTGATCAGGGCGACTATGGCTACACCTTC. The chain recombines TRBV10-3 with TRBJ1-2, with a tentative D call TRBD1 (5 bases). Germline assignment: CDR1 ENHRY and CDR2 SYGVKD. V lost 3 bases and J lost 3, with 8 bases in between. This CDR3 is built from 13 residues.

This sequence joins TRBV6-5 and TRBJ2-5, with 9 bases fitting TRBD1. This CDR3 is built from 15 residues. The germline V gene encodes CDR1 MNHEY and CDR2 SVGAGI. Losses at the gene ends were 5 bases for V and 3 bases for J; bases not matched to a gene: 7. The CDR3 DNA reads TGTGCCAGCAGTCCGAACAGGGGGCGGGAAGAGACCCAGTACTTC. Protein: CASSPNRGREETQYF.

This sequence joins TRBV30 and TRBJ1-2; D might be TRBD1 (5 bases). The CDR3 has 14 amino acids. In germline, CDR1 is GTSNPN, CDR2 SVGIG (reference sequence). V dropped 2 bases and J dropped 3 bases, with 13 bases sitting between them. CDR3 residues: CAWSTQRGDYGYTF. The CDR3 DNA follows: TGTGCCTGGAGTACCCAACGGGGGGACTATGGCTACACCTTC.

This clone occurred once. CDR3: CASSLGGLLRDRGSYEQYF. The CDR3 nucleotides read TGTGCCAGCAGCTTAGGTGGACTGCTCCGGGACAGGGGGTCCTACGAGCAGTACTTC. This chain uses TRBV7-9 with TRBJ2-7, with TRBD1 matching 11 bases. CDR3 length equals 19 residues. V lost 1 base, J lost 1 base, and 12 bases stayed unmatched. Looked up from germline, CDR1 is SEHNR and CDR2 is FQNEAQ (reference sequence).

This chain links TRBV28 with TRBJ2-2; TRBD2 aligns across 12 bases. Germline V gene sequence: CDR1 MDHEN, CDR2 SYDVKM. This CDR3 is built from 16 residues. V gave up 6 bases and J gave up 6 bases; unmatched junction bases: 8. CDR3 region: CASRGRTSGTSGELFF. CDR3 coding DNA: TGTGCCAGCAGGGGAAGGACTAGCGGGACGTCCGGGGAGCTGTTTTTT. Full variable domain (outside the CDR3, taken from reference TRBV28 and TRBJ2-2): DVKVTQSSRYLVKRTGEKVFLECVQDMDHENMFWYRQDPGLGLRLIYFSYDVKMKEKGDIPEGYSVSREKKERFSLILESASTNQTSMYLCASRGRTSGTSGELFFGEGSRLTVL.

V and J are TRBV2 and TRBJ2-7, with D uncertain. The V gene's germline CDR1 is SNHLY and CDR2 FYNNEI. V lost 3 bases and J 6 bases, leaving 9 bases between the germline ends. The CDR3 covers 12 residues. The CDR3 nucleotides are TGTGCCAGCAGTGATCTGCTAGGCGAGCAGTACTTC. It translates to CASSDLLGEQYF.

This chain links TRBV4-2 with TRBJ2-3; 9 nucleotides line up with TRBD2. V lost 1 base and J lost 7; bases outside the gene matches: 9. Germline lookup yields CDR1 LGHNA and CDR2 YNFKEQ. CDR3 length: 16 amino acids. The CDR3: CASSQVVAGARYTQYF. The CDR3 region has the DNA TGTGCCAGCAGCCAAGTGGTAGCGGGGGCCCGATATACGCAGTATTTT.

J is TRBJ2-1 and V is TRBV11-3; tentative D call: TRBD1 (6 bases). The V gene's germline CDR1 is SGHNT and CDR2 YENEEA. The CDR3 is 16 residues long. Trimming removed 4 bases from V and 5 bases from J, with 18 bases in between. CDR3: CASSSPQGRSNNEQFF. CDR3 DNA: TGTGCCAGCAGCTCCCCCCAGGGGAGAAGTAACAATGAGCAGTTCTTC. Combining the CDR3 with reference TRBV11-3 and TRBJ2-1 gives the whole variable domain EAGVVQSPRYKIIEKKQPVAFWCNPISGHNTLYWYLQNLGQGPELLIRYENEEAVDDSQLPKDRFSAERLKGVDSTLKIQPAELGDSAVYLCASSSPQGRSNNEQFFGPGTRLTVL.

The rearrangement joins TRBV2 to TRBJ2-5; no definite D call. Germline V gene data show CDR1 as SNHLY and CDR2 as FYNNEI. The CDR3 consists of 14 residues. V lost 8 bases and J lost 0, with 13 bases in between. This CDR3 is CASGSTKYQETQYF. The CDR3 DNA follows: TGTGCCAGCGGAAGTACTAAGTACCAAGAGACCCAGTACTTC.

The chain employs TRBV5-1 and TRBJ2-3; 8 bases line up with TRBD2. The ends lost 0 bases at V and 5 bases at J; junction bases unmatched: 11. There are 17 residues in the CDR3. Germline lookup yields CDR1 SGHRS and CDR2 YFSETQ. The CDR3 sequence is CASSLAQTSAGRDTQYF. In nucleotides, the CDR3 is TGCGCCAGCAGCTTGGCCCAGACTAGCGCGGGGCGAGATACGCAGTATTTT.

A note on this clone: The junction departs from the called germline gene at one end, perhaps through a read error. This sequence joins TRBV7-7 and TRBJ2-2; TRBD2 might be the D (6 bases). The CDR3 is 14 residues long. Germline V gene sequence: CDR1 SSHAT, CDR2 FNYEAQ (reference sequence). CDR3 in amino acids: CASSSSSGAGELFF. The CDR3 DNA reads TGTGCTAGCAGCTCCTCCTCGGGAGCCGGGGAGCTGTTTTTT.